This TCR beta chain is drawn from a study of Ad26.COV2.S vaccination and SARS-CoV-2 variants. General study findings and limits: A substantial breadth of spike-specific CD8+ and CD4+ T cell responses after vaccination has been reported. Comparable non-spike TCR breadth was observed in vaccine and placebo recipients.

A few counts support this clone. The antigen is not known. Measured with immunoSEQ multiplex PCR; TCRdb has only the in-frame clones, and not every one. The data contain 410,000 or so clones, over 80% of them singletons. Looked up from germline, CDR1 is MNHEY and CDR2 is SMNVEV (reference sequence). The V end was cut by 7 bases, the J end by 4 bases, with 20 bases between. The CDR3 length is 16 residues. As for treatment: roughly 18 received Ad26.COV2.S at low or high dose, single or two shots; 5 received placebo; per-sample allocation not given. Sampling took place 63 days after the first vaccine or placebo injection.

The sequence was collected from a person between 18 and 59 years old who received the Ad26.COV2.S COVID-19 vaccine or a placebo. The starting material was peripheral blood, obtained in a trial of Ad26.COV2.S vaccine versus placebo. The gene calls are TRBV27 and TRBJ1-3, with a possible D match to TRBD1 (6 bases). The CDR3 nucleotides are TGTGCCAGCACCATTGGGGGGGGCTGGCGAGGAAACACCATATATTTT. Protein sequence: CASTIGGGWRGNTIYF.